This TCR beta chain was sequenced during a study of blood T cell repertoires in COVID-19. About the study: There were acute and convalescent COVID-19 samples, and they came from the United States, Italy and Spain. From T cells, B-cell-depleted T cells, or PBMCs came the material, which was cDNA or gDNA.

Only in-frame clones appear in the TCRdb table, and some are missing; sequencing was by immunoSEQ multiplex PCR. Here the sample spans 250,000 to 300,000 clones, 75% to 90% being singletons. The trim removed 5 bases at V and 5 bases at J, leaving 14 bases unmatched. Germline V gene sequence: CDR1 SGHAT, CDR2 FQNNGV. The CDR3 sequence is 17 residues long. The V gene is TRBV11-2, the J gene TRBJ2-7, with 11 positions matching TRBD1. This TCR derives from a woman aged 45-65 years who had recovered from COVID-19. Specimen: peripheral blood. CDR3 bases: TGTGCCAGCAGCCAAACGACAACGGGACAGGGGGTCCACGAGCAGTACTTC. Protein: CASSQTTTGQGVHEQYF.